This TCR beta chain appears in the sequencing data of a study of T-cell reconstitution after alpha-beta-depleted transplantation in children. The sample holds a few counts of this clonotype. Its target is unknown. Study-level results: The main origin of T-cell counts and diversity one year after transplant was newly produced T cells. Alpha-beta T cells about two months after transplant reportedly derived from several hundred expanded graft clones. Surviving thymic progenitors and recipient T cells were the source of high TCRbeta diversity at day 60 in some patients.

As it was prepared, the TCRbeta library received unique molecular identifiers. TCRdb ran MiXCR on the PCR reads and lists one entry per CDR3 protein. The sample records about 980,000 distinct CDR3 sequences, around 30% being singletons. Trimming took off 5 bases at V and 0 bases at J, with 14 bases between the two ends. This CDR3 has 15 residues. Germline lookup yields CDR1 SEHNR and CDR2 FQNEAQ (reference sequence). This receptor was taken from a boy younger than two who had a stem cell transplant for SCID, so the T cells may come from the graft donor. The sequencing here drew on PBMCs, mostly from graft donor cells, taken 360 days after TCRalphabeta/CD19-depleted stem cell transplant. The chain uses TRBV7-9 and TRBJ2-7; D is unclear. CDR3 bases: TGTGCCAGCAGCCTCGGATCTTCCAGCTCCTACGAGCAGTACTTC. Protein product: CASSLGSSSSYEQYF.